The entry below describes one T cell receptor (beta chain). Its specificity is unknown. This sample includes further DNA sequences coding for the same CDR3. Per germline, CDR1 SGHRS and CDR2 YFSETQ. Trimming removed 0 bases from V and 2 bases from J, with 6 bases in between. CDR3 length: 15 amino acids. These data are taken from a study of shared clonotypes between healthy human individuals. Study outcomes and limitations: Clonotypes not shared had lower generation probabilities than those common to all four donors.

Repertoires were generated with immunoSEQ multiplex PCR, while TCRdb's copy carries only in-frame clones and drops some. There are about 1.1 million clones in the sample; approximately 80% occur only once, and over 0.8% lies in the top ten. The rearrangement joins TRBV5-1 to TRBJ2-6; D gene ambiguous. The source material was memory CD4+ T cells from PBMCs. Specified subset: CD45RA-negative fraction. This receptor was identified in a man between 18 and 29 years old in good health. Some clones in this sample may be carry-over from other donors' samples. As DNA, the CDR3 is TGCGCCAGCAGCTTGGGTGGGGCTGGGGCCAACGTCCTGACTTTC. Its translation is CASSLGGAGANVLTF.